This TCR beta chain appears in the sequencing data of a study of blood T cells in healthy people across ages. Sample-barcoded 5' priming and a J-beta primer mix drove a second PCR of roughly 7 to 11 cycles. TCRdb re-called the 5' RACE reads with MiXCR, one entry per CDR3 protein. Of roughly 1.5 million distinct CDR3 sequences listed, roughly 43% were seen once; the top ten hold 4%. Trimming shortened V by 6 bases and J by 5 bases, and 16 bases separated the two germline ends. This CDR3 contains 13 residues. Germline V lookup: CDR1 DFQATT, CDR2 SNEGSKA (reference sequence). Sequences were obtained from blood. This sequence joins TRBV20-1 and TRBJ2-5, with a possible D match to TRBD1 (5 bases). This clonotype was obtained from a woman aged 18-30 years in good health. The CDR3 DNA reads TGCAGTGCCCCCGCCTCAGGGCGGGAGACCCAGTACTTC. This codes for CSAPASGRETQYF.